This entry lists 3 T cell receptor beta chains sequenced from one sample in a study of cytomegalovirus exposure and HLA in healthy donors. Both 60 Vbeta primers and 13 Jbeta primers went into the PCR. Clones were sequenced by immunoSEQ multiplex PCR, and TCRdb holds only the in-frame ones, with some missing. Among 160,000 or so clones listed, 81% were seen once. The sample comprised PBMCs. The source of these receptors is a woman between 18 and 30 years old in good health and CMV-seropositive.

This clone was observed once. The chain combines TRBV9 with TRBJ2-2, with D perhaps matching TRBD1 (6 bases). From germline, CDR1 is SGDLS and CDR2 YYNGEE. V was trimmed by 3 bases and J by 4 bases, leaving 7 bases between them. This CDR3 spans 13 amino acids. The CDR3 DNA is TGTGCCAGCAGCGCCAGGGGCACCGGGGAGCTGTTTTTT. Translating it yields CASSARGTGELFF.

The chain employs TRBV5-1 and TRBJ2-3, with no clear D. V lost 0 bases, J lost 13 bases, and 12 bases lay in between. The CDR3 totals 12 residues. Germline V gene lookup returns CDR1 SGHRS and CDR2 YFSETQ. The CDR3 coding sequence is TGCGCCAGCAGCTTGGCTTTAGTGTTGGAGTATTTT. This encodes CASSLALVLEYF.

The V call is TRBV15, the J call TRBJ2-1; D possibly corresponds to TRBD1 (6 bases). The germline gives CDR1 LNHNV, CDR2 YYDKDF (reference sequence). V lost 3 bases to trimming and J lost 11 bases, with 11 bases between them. This CDR3 has 12 amino acids. The CDR3 sequence is CATSRKGTQQFF. In DNA form, the CDR3 reads TGTGCCACCAGCAGGAAGGGGACACAGCAGTTCTTC.